This T cell receptor (beta chain) is from a study of CD8+ T cells in alopecia areata. The study, taken as a whole, reports: Elevated clonality characterized lesional scalp relative to normal scalp, particularly in alopecia totalis/universalis.

Combined cutaneous lymph node cells underwent sorting by CD4, CD8alpha, NKG2D, NKG2ACE and additional markers. In each case, RNA was isolated and then reverse transcribed into cDNA as the sequencing template. Clones were sequenced by immunoSEQ multiplex PCR, and TCRdb holds only the in-frame ones, with some missing. The sample shows around 18,000 clones, none of them appearing just once. To note about this clone: Its antigen is still unknown. Genes and germline are mouse.

The clonotype originates from a C3H/HeJ mouse with alopecia areata. For this strain, the MHC haplotype corresponds to H2-k. What was sequenced was CD8+ T cells sorted from a lymph node.

The covered CDR3 bases are TGCACCTGCAGTGCAGGAAGGGTCTCCTAT. It codes for CTCSAGRVSY. The complete CDR3 reads CTCSAGRVSYEQYF. This rearrangement joins TRBV1 to TRBJ2-7; D is undetermined. The sequence runs out 4 residues before the end of the CDR3; the remainder is reconstructed from the germline J gene. The CDR3 is 14 residues long. Trimming took 1 base from V and 0 from J, leaving 7 bases between them. Germline CDR1 and CDR2: NSQYPW and LRSPGD (reference sequence).